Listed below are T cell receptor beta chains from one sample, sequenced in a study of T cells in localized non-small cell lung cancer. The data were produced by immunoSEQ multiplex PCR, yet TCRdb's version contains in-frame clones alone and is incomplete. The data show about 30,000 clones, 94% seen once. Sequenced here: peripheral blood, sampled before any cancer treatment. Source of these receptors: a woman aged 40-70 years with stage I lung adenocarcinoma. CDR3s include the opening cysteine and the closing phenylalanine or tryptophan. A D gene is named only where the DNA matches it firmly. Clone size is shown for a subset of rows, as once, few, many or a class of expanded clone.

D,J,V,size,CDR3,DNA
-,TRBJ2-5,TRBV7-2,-,CASSVRDSKETQYF,TGTGCCAGCAGCGTCCGGGACTCCAAAGAGACCCAGTACTTC
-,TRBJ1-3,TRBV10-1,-,CASSESSTFSGNTIYF,TGCGCCAGCAGTGAGTCGTCGACGTTCTCTGGAAACACCATATATTTT
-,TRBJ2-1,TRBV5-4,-,CASSLVGGHNEQFF,TGTGCCAGCAGCTTGGTCGGAGGGCACAATGAGCAGTTCTTC
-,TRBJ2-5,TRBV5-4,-,CASSLMGFQETQYF,TGTGCCAGCAGCTTGATGGGGTTCCAAGAGACCCAGTACTTC
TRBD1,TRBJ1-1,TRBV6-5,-,CASSYSDRANTEAFF,TGTGCCAGCAGTTACTCCGACAGGGCGAACACTGAAGCTTTCTTT
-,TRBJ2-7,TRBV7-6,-,CASSPVPSSYEQYF,TGTGCCAGCAGCCCCGTCCCGAGCTCCTACGAGCAGTACTTC
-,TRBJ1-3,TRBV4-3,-,CASSQDQINSGNTIYF,TGCGCCAGCAGCCAAGATCAAATTAACTCTGGAAACACCATATATTTT
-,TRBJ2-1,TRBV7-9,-,CASSPGTEQFF,TGTGCCAGCAGCCCCGGGACTGAGCAGTTCTTC
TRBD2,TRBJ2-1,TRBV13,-,CASSINSGRSVNEQFF,TGTGCCAGCAGCATCAATAGCGGGAGATCGGTCAATGAGCAGTTCTTC
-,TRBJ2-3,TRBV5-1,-,CASRQESTDTQYF,TGCGCCAGCAGGCAGGAAAGCACAGATACGCAGTATTTT
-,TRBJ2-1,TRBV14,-,CASSQVRAYNEQFF,TGTGCCAGCAGCCAAGTACGGGCCTACAATGAGCAGTTCTTC
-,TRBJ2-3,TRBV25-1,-,CASSADRWGTDTQYF,TGTGCCAGCAGTGCCGACAGGTGGGGCACAGATACGCAGTATTTT
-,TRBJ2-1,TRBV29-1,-,CSVDGLNEQFF,TGCAGCGTTGATGGTCTCAATGAGCAGTTCTTC
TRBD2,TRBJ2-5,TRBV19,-,CASSPGTISQETQYF,TGTGCCAGTAGTCCCGGGACTATTTCACAAGAGACCCAGTACTTC
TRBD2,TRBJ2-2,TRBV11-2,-,CASSSYFLAGGYTGELFF,TGTGCCAGCAGCTCATACTTCCTAGCGGGAGGTTACACCGGGGAGCTGTTTTTT
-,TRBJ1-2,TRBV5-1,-,CASTTSWANYGYTF,TGCGCCAGCACGACGTCCTGGGCTAACTATGGCTACACCTTC
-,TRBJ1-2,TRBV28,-,CASSSTDYGYTF,TGTGCCAGCAGTTCGACAGACTATGGCTACACCTTC
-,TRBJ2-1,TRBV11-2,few,CASSPGPLDEQFF,TGTGCCAGCAGCCCCGGCCCATTGGATGAGCAGTTCTTC
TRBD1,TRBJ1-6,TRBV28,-,CASQGRTGFFSPLHF,TGTGCCAGCCAAGGCAGGACAGGATTTTTCTCACCCCTCCACTTT
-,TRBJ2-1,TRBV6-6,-,CATAGSYNEQFF,TGTGCCACCGCGGGGTCCTACAATGAGCAGTTCTTC
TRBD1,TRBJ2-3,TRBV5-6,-,CASRLRLTGGFVGTDTQYF,TGTGCCAGCAGGCTTAGACTGACAGGGGGTTTCGTCGGCACAGATACGCAGTATTTT
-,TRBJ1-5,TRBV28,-,CASSLLQGLNSNQPQHF,TGTGCCAGCAGTTTATTACAGGGCCTAAATAGCAATCAGCCCCAGCATTTT
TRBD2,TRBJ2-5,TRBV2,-,CASSFGLAGFQETQYF,TGTGCCAGCAGCTTTGGGCTAGCGGGATTCCAAGAGACCCAGTACTTC
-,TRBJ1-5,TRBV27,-,CASWDRPYSNQPQHF,TGTGCCAGCTGGGACCGACCTTATAGCAATCAGCCCCAGCATTTT
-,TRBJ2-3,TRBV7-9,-,CASSKTLPPTDTQYF,TGTGCCAGCAGCAAGACTCTCCCACCCACAGATACGCAGTATTTT
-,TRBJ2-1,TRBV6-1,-,CASSARVMTGRGNEQFF,TGTGCCAGCAGTGCCCGCGTTATGACGGGAAGAGGCAATGAGCAGTTCTTC
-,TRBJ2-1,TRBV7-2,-,CATGKIINYNEQFF,TGTGCCACAGGAAAAATCATAAATTACAATGAGCAGTTCTTC
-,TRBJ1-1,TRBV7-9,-,CASSLSASGLAFF,TGTGCCAGCAGCTTGAGTGCTTCAGGGTTAGCTTTCTTT